This T cell receptor (beta chain) was observed in a study of blood T cell repertoires in COVID-19 (dated by TCRdb to about 2020). Regarding the complete study: Samples covering the acute and convalescent phases of COVID-19 were provided by collaborators in the United States, Italy and Spain. The material from the prospective study consisted of cDNA or gDNA derived from T cells, B-cell-depleted T cells, or PBMCs. Subjects who had been exposed to COVID-19, were actively infected with it, or had recovered from it provided the deeply sampled blood TCRbeta repertoires that made up the dataset. The repertoires were released in a freely available public database meant as a resource for research on the immune response to SARS-CoV-2. Samples came from the ongoing ImmuneRACE study (first 160 participants) plus 1,254 subjects from 6 global collaborators. A de-identified subject ID, COVID-19 status, age in years and sex were almost always included in the sample metadata. HLA class I and class II types, where available, came from metadata supplied by the sample provider rather than from assay-based typing.

A remark on this clone: The antigen it recognizes is unknown. Qualities for individual bases were not recorded, and no much larger clone is one base off.

Findings and caveats that apply to the study as a whole: How much clinical and demographic metadata was included differed by source and by participant, and the metadata was provided uncurated.

TCRbeta CDR3 regions were amplified from genomic DNA using the immunoSEQ Assay, a bias-controlled multiplex PCR. The authors processed their data as follows. Within the assay, amplification of reference gene primers was used to estimate how many nucleated cells each sample contained. To quantify the absolute abundance of each unique TCRbeta CDR3 rearrangement, sequence reads were collapsed and filtered. For each sample, productive Simpson clonality was calculated as the square root of Simpson's diversity index across productive rearrangements. The immuneACCESS repertoire file appears here via TCRdb, limited to in-frame rearrangements. These files lack a portion of the clones; in checked studies, under half of the deficit traces to unresolved V genes, and the cause of the others is not known. V, J and clone size are those of that table, while D and trimming were read from the DNA. A total of roughly 86,000 clones appear in this sample, roughly 89% of them only once. The ten largest clones add up to over 1.5% of the sample.

Collaborating institutions collected whole blood in K2EDTA tubes following their own protocols. Collaborator samples were shipped for TCRbeta analysis as frozen whole blood, isolated PBMCs, or DNA extracted from either sample type. The specimen was peripheral blood. This clonotype originated in a woman aged 45-65 years in a cohort sampled during active COVID-19.

The DNA sequence is TGTGCCAGCAGCCTAGCAAGCAATCAGCCCCAGCATTTT. Translation gives CASSLASNQPQHF. The rearranged segments are TRBV4-2 and TRBJ1-5, with the D segment identity uncertain. Counted from cysteine to phenylalanine, this CDR3 has 13 amino acids. The CDR3 DNA has 39 bases and is translated from base 1. The germline V gene specifies LGHNA as CDR1 and YNFKEQ as CDR2. The trim is 4 bases for V and 1 base for J, with a gap of 5 bases between the germline ends.